Listed below are T cell receptor beta chains from one sample, sequenced in a study of T cell clonotyping in hematopoietic cell transplantation. Only in-frame clones appear in the TCRdb table, and some are missing; sequencing was by immunoSEQ multiplex PCR. Found here are tens of thousands of clones, 96% of them singletons; the top ten hold around 1.5%. The specimen was peripheral blood mononuclear cells, collected before stem cell transplant. Receptor source: a woman aged 50 to 60 with acute myeloid leukemia. Some clones in this sample may be carry-over from other donors' samples. CDR3s include the opening cysteine and the closing phenylalanine or tryptophan. A D gene is named only where the DNA matches it firmly. The size entry is marked missing in some rows and otherwise reads once, few, many or a size class.

v_gene	j_gene	abundance	d_gene	CDR3nt	CDR3aa
TRBV2	TRBJ2-1	once	TRBD2	TGTGCCAGCAGGAAAGAGCGGGAGGGTAGGCATGAGCAGTTCTTC	CASRKEREGRHEQFF
TRBV7-9	TRBJ2-3	.	TRBD2	TGTGCCAGCAGCTTACCTAGCGGGAGGATGGCAGATACGCAGTATTTT	CASSLPSGRMADTQYF
TRBV9	TRBJ1-1	.	.	TGTGCCAGCAGCGTAGTCGGACACACGAACACTGAAGCTTTCTTT	CASSVVGHTNTEAFF
TRBV7-9	TRBJ1-4	.	.	TGTGCCAGCAGCTTAGGGGCTCGGCAGCAGATGGGCGAAAAACTGTTTTTT	CASSLGARQQMGEKLFF
TRBV27	TRBJ1-3	.	.	TGTGCCAGCAATCCCCAGGGCAGCTCTGGAAACACCATATATTTT	CASNPQGSSGNTIYF
TRBV5-6	TRBJ2-7	.	TRBD2	TGTGCCAGCAGCTGGGACGGGGGGGGCAGGGCATGGAAGCAGTACTTC	CASSWDGGGRAWKQYF
TRBV19	TRBJ1-2	.	TRBD1	TGTGCCAGTAGTACTGGCCGGGACAGGGGGTACTATGGCTACACCTTC	CASSTGRDRGYYGYTF
TRBV10-3	TRBJ2-2	once	.	TGTGCCATCAGTGTTCTAGATCCCGGGGAGCTGTTTTTT	CAISVLDPGELFF
TRBV6-5	TRBJ1-5	.	.	TGTGCCAGCAGTCTGGACCGAGATCAGCCCCAGCATTTT	CASSLDRDQPQHF
TRBV7-9	TRBJ1-1	.	TRBD1	TGTGCCAGCAGCCTCGGACAGGGGGCTCGGGGAGGAACTGAAGCTTTCTTT	CASSLGQGARGGTEAFF
TRBV6-5	TRBJ1-1	.	.	TGTGCCAGCAGACCTACTCCACGGGTGAACACTGAAGCTTTCTTT	CASRPTPRVNTEAFF
TRBV5-8	TRBJ1-2	.	.	TGTGCCAGCAGCTTGCTTGCAGGGACGGGAAACTATGGCTACACCTTC	CASSLLAGTGNYGYTF
TRBV5-1	TRBJ2-7	once	TRBD1	TGCGCCAGCAGCTTGGACGGACAGGGGGTCTACGAGCAGTACTTC	CASSLDGQGVYEQYF
TRBV7-6	TRBJ1-1	.	.	TGTGCCAGCAGCTTAATGGGCACTGAAGCTTTCTTT	CASSLMGTEAFF
TRBV6-5	TRBJ1-2	.	TRBD1	TGTGCCAGCAGTCACGGGACAGGGGGCGGCTATGGCTACACCTTC	CASSHGTGGGYGYTF
TRBV7-9	TRBJ1-1	.	.	TGTGCCAGCAGCTTAGGCGGACCGGAGAACACTGAAGCTTTCTTT	CASSLGGPENTEAFF
TRBV5-1	TRBJ2-1	.	TRBD1	TGCGCCAGCCGTCCGGGACAGGGATCCTACAATGAGCAGTTCTTC	CASRPGQGSYNEQFF
TRBV2	TRBJ1-5	.	TRBD1	TGTGCCAGTCACAGGGGTTTAAGGGATCAGCCCCAGCATTTT	CASHRGLRDQPQHF
TRBV6-6	TRBJ2-1	.	TRBD2	TGTGCCAGCAGGCCGTCCGCGGGGGGGACCGTCGATGAGCAGTTCTTC	CASRPSAGGTVDEQFF
TRBV5-1	TRBJ2-7	few	.	TGCGCCAGCAGCGCACAGGGCGGCTCCTACGAGCAGTACTTC	CASSAQGGSYEQYF
TRBV19	TRBJ1-5	.	.	TGTGCCAGTAACCATGCTGGGTCCTATCAGCCCCAGCATTTT	CASNHAGSYQPQHF
TRBV30	TRBJ1-1	.	.	TGTGCCTGGAGTGTGAGGTTGGGGGGTTACCTCCCTGAAGCTTTCTTT	CAWSVRLGGYLPEAFF
TRBV27	TRBJ1-6	.	.	TGTGCCAGCAGTCCTCGACAGGCCTTCAATTCACCCCTCCACTTT	CASSPRQAFNSPLHF
TRBV7-9	TRBJ1-4	.	.	TGTGCCAGCAGTTGGCTGGTTGATAGGGAGGATGAAAAACTGTTTTTT	CASSWLVDREDEKLFF
TRBV6-5	TRBJ1-2	.	.	TGTGCCAGCAGTTACTCGCAGGGACTGTATGGCTACACCTTC	CASSYSQGLYGYTF
TRBV7-6	TRBJ2-7	once	.	TGTGCCAGCAGCTTAATGACGAACTACGAGCAGTACTTC	CASSLMTNYEQYF
TRBV25-1	TRBJ2-7	.	.	TGTGCCAGCAGTGACCTCGGGGGAGCCCCCTACGAGCAGTACTTC	CASSDLGGAPYEQYF
TRBV5-1	TRBJ1-4	.	TRBD1	TGCGCCAGCAGCCCGCGGACAGGGAGTGAAAAACTGTTTTTT	CASSPRTGSEKLFF
TRBV21-1	TRBJ2-7	.	.	TGTGCCAGCAGCAGATCCCCGGGACAGGGGTTGGACGAGCAGTACTTC	CASSRSPGQGLDEQYF
TRBV28	TRBJ1-3	.	TRBD1	TGTGCCAGCAGTTATGTGAGGGGGCCTTCACTGGGAAACACCATATATTTT	CASSYVRGPSLGNTIYF
TRBV5-6	TRBJ1-5	.	.	TGTGCCAGCAGCGCTTACAGGGATGGTCAGCCCCAGCATTTT	CASSAYRDGQPQHF
TRBV28	TRBJ1-2	.	.	TGTGCCAGCAGTTCTCGGACCGCCGTGTGGACCTTC	CASSSRTAVWTF